These T cell receptor beta chains were read from a single sample in a study of human T cells and chemical hapten exposure. TCRdb independently ran MiXCR on the RACE reads; one entry per CDR3 protein. Altogether around 120,000 distinct CDR3 sequences are present, 13% being singletons, with the ten largest covering around 2.8%. The input for sequencing was whole blood, taken in connection with sensitization to the hapten diphenylcyclopropenone (DPC). The receptors originated from a woman under 30 with alopecia areata. Some clones in this sample may be carry-over from other donors' samples. CDR3s include the opening cysteine and the closing phenylalanine or tryptophan. The D gene is left open where the match is weak. Some rows have no size entry. The others give once, few or many, or a class for an expanded clone.

cdr3_nt cdr3_aa v_call d_call j_call clone_size
TGTGCCAGCAGCGCCCGGATGGGGCTAAACACCGGGGAGCTGTTTTTT CASSARMGLNTGELFF TRBV7-6 NA TRBJ2-2 few
TGTGCGAACGGGGGGAACCTGGGGGATGAGCAGTTCTTC CANGGNLGDEQFF TRBV12-3/TRBV12-4 TRBD2 TRBJ2-1 many
TGTGCCAGCAGTTTTACAGGCCTAAACATTCAGTACTTC CASSFTGLNIQYF TRBV28 NA TRBJ2-4 many
TGTGCCAGCAGGGGACAGGCCAACTCTGAAGCTTTCTTT CASRGQANSEAFF TRBV7-2 TRBD1 TRBJ1-1 few
TGTGCCTGGAGTGTAGCAGGGGGCGCAGAAGGCTACACCTTC CAWSVAGGAEGYTF TRBV30 TRBD1 TRBJ1-2 NA
TGTGCCAGCAGCCTACTAGCAGGGGGACAGGATTCACCCCTCCACTTT CASSLLAGGQDSPLHF TRBV5-5 TRBD1 TRBJ1-6 few
TGTGCCAGCGGGAGAGCCTACACTGAAGCTTTCTTT CASGRAYTEAFF TRBV2 NA TRBJ1-1 many
TGTGCCAGCAGCTATAGACAGGGCGGCGAAAACACCATATATTTT CASSYRQGGENTIYF TRBV9 TRBD1 TRBJ1-3 few
TGTGCCAGCACCCTGGACGGGGGGCTACAATCAGAGACCCAGTACTTC CASTLDGGLQSETQYF TRBV11-2 NA TRBJ2-5 many
TGTGCCAGCAGCTTAGCCCTGGGGCAGATCACTGAAGCTTTCTTT CASSLALGQITEAFF TRBV7-8 NA TRBJ1-1 many
TGTGCCAGCTCACCACCGTACCGGGGAGGTTCACCCCTCCACTTT CASSPPYRGGSPLHF TRBV18 NA TRBJ1-6 NA
TGTGCCAGCAGCTTAGATAACACCTTAGGGGGGACCCAGTACTTC CASSLDNTLGGTQYF TRBV7-6 NA TRBJ2-5 NA
TGTGCCAGCAGCCAAACGTGGGGGACAGAAGAGACCCAGTACTTC CASSQTWGTEETQYF TRBV3-1 TRBD1 TRBJ2-5 few
TGTGCCAGCAGCTTAGGGGGAACAGCGGGGGCCCCCTACGAGCAGTACTTC CASSLGGTAGAPYEQYF TRBV7-8 TRBD2 TRBJ2-7 NA
TGTGCCAGCAGCTCCGACAGGGGGTGGACTGAAGCTTTCTTT CASSSDRGWTEAFF TRBV11-2 TRBD1 TRBJ1-1 many
TGTGCCAGCAGCCCCCCCGGGACTAGTGCAACAGATACGCAGTATTTT CASSPPGTSATDTQYF TRBV6-2/TRBV6-3 TRBD2 TRBJ2-3 NA
TGTGCCAGCAGCCCCGGGACAGAGTACGACGGGGAGCTGTTTTTT CASSPGTEYDGELFF TRBV7-9 TRBD1 TRBJ2-2 NA
TGTGCCAGCAGCGTTGGCAGCATGAACACTGAAGCTTTCTTT CASSVGSMNTEAFF TRBV9 NA TRBJ1-1 NA
TGTGCCAGCAGCTTGGTCAGGGATTCTAACTATGGCTACACCTTC CASSLVRDSNYGYTF TRBV5-4 NA TRBJ1-2 few
TGCAGTGCTGGAGGCCAAAAGACTAGCGGGGGATCCTACGAGCAGTACTTC CSAGGQKTSGGSYEQYF TRBV20-1 TRBD2 TRBJ2-7 many
TGTGCCAGCTCACCACCGGGGGCAGGGGGTAATTCACCCCTCCACTTT CASSPPGAGGNSPLHF TRBV18 TRBD1 TRBJ1-6 few
TGTGCCAGCAGCGAAAGGGGATTTGAAGCTTTCTTT CASSERGFEAFF TRBV3-1 NA TRBJ1-1 NA
TGTGCCACCTTGGACGGATACTACGAGCAGTACTTC CATLDGYYEQYF TRBV28 NA TRBJ2-7 NA
TGCGCCAGCAGCCAAGATCTCGGACAGGGGTTCAACGAGCAGTACTTC CASSQDLGQGFNEQYF TRBV4-3 TRBD1 TRBJ2-7 NA
TGCAGCTCCACCGGGACAGGAAGAAACAATGAGCAGTTCTTC CSSTGTGRNNEQFF TRBV29-1 TRBD1 TRBJ2-1 few
TGCAGCGTTGAAGAAAGGTACAATGAGCAGTTCTTC CSVEERYNEQFF TRBV29-1 NA TRBJ2-1 few
TGTGCCAGCAGCCTGGAGGACACCTCTGGGGCCAACGTCCTGACTTTC CASSLEDTSGANVLTF TRBV3-1 NA TRBJ2-6 few
TGCAGTGCTAGAGACTTAACAGGGACTGGAAACACCATATATTTT CSARDLTGTGNTIYF TRBV20-1 NA TRBJ1-3 many
TGCAGTGCTCAACCCGGGACAGGGCAGTCACCCCTCCACTTT CSAQPGTGQSPLHF TRBV20-1 TRBD1 TRBJ1-6 many
TGCAGCGTGGGGTCTGGGGCCGACGAGCAGTACTTC CSVGSGADEQYF TRBV29-1 NA TRBJ2-7 NA
TGTGCCAGCAAAAGGGGGGCAGACACCGGGGAGCTGTTTTTT CASKRGADTGELFF TRBV5-4 NA TRBJ2-2 NA
TGTGCCAGCAGCTTAGTAGCGGAGACCCAGTACTTC CASSLVAETQYF TRBV7-9 NA TRBJ2-5 few
TGTGCCAGCAGCCCCTATAGGGAATACGAGCAGTACTTC CASSPYREYEQYF TRBV11-2 NA TRBJ2-7 many
TGCAGCGTCGAAAACCGGGCAGGACAAAATCGGGCTGAAGCTTTCTTT CSVENRAGQNRAEAFF TRBV29-1 NA TRBJ1-1 many
TGTGCCAGCAGCTTAGCTAGTCATCGTAGCACAGATACGCAGTATTTT CASSLASHRSTDTQYF TRBV7-6 NA TRBJ2-3 NA
TGTGCCAGCAGTCTGGGGCCTGAGCAGTTCTTC CASSLGPEQFF TRBV6-2/TRBV6-3 NA TRBJ2-1 NA
TGTGCCACCCGGGACACCACCTACGAGCAGTACTTC CATRDTTYEQYF TRBV6-1 NA TRBJ2-7 NA
TGTGCCAGCGGTGAGGGTCAAGGGGGCTACACCTTC CASGEGQGGYTF TRBV6-6 NA TRBJ1-2 few
TGTGCCAGCAGTGACAGGGGGCATAGCACAGATACGCAGTATTTT CASSDRGHSTDTQYF TRBV6-4 TRBD1 TRBJ2-3 few
TGCGCCAGCAGCTTGGATTTGGGAGGCGCTGCGGAAAAACTGTTTTTT CASSLDLGGAAEKLFF TRBV5-1 NA TRBJ1-4 NA